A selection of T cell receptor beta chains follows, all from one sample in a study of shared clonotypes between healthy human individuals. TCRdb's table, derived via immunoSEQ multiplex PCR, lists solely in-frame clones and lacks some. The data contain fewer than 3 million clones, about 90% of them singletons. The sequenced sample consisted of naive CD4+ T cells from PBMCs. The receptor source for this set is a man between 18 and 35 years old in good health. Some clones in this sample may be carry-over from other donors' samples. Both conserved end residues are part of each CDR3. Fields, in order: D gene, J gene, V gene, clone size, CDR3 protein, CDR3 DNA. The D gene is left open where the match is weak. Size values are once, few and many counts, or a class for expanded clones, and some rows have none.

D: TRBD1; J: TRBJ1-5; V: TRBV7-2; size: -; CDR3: CASSSLLTGMVQPQHF; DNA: TGTGCCAGCAGCTCCCTACTGACAGGGATGGTTCAGCCCCAGCATTTT
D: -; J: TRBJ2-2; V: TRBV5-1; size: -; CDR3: CASSGFGPGELFF; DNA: TGCGCCAGCAGCGGATTCGGTCCCGGGGAGCTGTTTTTT
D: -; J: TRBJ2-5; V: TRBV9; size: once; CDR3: CASSVGGAEETQYF; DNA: TGTGCCAGCAGCGTAGGGGGGGCCGAAGAGACCCAGTACTTC
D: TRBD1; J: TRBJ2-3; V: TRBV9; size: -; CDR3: CASSVTGTASTDTQYF; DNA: TGTGCCAGCAGCGTCACCGGGACAGCTAGCACAGATACGCAGTATTTT
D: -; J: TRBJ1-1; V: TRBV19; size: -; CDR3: CASRGSFNGNTEAFF; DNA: TGTGCCAGTAGAGGGTCTTTCAATGGGAACACTGAAGCTTTCTTT
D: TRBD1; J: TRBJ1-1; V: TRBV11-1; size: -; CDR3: CASSLEGQGVAEAFF; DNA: TGTGCCAGCAGCTTAGAGGGACAGGGAGTCGCTGAAGCTTTCTTT
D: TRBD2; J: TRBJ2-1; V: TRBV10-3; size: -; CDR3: CATGGANEQFF; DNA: TGTGCCACGGGGGGGGCCAATGAGCAGTTCTTC
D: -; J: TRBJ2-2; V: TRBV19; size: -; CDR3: CASRYLKVGELFF; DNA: TGTGCCAGTAGATATCTCAAAGTCGGGGAGCTGTTTTTT
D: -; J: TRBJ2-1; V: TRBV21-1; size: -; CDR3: CASHRYNEQFF; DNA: TGTGCCAGCCATCGGTACAATGAGCAGTTCTTC
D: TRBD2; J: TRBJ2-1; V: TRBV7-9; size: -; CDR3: CASSLAITSADNEQFF; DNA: TGTGCCAGCAGCTTAGCGATCACTAGCGCCGACAATGAGCAGTTCTTC
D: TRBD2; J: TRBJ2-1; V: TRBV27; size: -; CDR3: CASSHTSESSYNEQFF; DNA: TGTGCCAGCAGTCATACTAGCGAGAGCTCCTACAATGAGCAGTTCTTC
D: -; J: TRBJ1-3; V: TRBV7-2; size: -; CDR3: CASSLGRYRAGNTIYF; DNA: TGTGCCAGCAGCTTAGGTCGATACAGGGCTGGAAACACCATATATTTT
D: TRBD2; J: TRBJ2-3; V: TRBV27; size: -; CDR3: CASSRVAGGTQYF; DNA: TGTGCCAGCAGCCGGGTAGCGGGGGGTACGCAGTATTTT
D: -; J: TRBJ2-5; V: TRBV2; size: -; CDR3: CASSLRGPFGMAQYF; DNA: TGTGCCAGCAGTTTAAGGGGACCTTTCGGGATGGCCCAGTACTTC
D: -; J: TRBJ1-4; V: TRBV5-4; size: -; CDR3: CASSREAEKLFF; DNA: TGTGCCAGCAGTCGGGAAGCTGAAAAACTGTTTTTT
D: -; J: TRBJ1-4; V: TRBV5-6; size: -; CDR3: CASSLEGGTDTFEKLFF; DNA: TGTGCCAGCAGCCTGGAAGGGGGGACTGATACCTTTGAAAAACTGTTTTTT
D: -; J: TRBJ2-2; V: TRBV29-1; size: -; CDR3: CSVATHTGELFF; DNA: TGCAGCGTAGCGACCCACACCGGGGAGCTGTTTTTT
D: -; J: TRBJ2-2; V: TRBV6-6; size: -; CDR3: CASRTAGELFF; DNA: TGTGCCAGCAGAACCGCCGGGGAGCTGTTTTTT
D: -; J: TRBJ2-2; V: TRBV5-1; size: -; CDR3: CASSLVGLRTGELFF; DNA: TGCGCCAGCAGCTTGGTGGGTCTGAGGACCGGGGAGCTGTTTTTT
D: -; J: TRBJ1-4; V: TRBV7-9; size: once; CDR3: CASSLHAGGANEKLFF; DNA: TGTGCCAGCAGCCTCCACGCTGGGGGGGCCAATGAAAAACTGTTTTTT
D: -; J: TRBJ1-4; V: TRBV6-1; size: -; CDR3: CASSRTETNEKLFF; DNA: TGTGCCAGCAGTCGGACAGAGACTAATGAAAAACTGTTTTTT
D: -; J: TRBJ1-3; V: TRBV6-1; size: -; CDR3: CASSEIPLTRVTIYF; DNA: TGTGCCAGCAGTGAAATCCCGCTTACTAGGGTCACCATATATTTT